The 21 T cell receptor beta chains below come from one sample, sequenced in a study of a mutant IDH1 vaccine in newly diagnosed glioma. This sample's time point: week 35, safety follow-up. Each dose delivered 300 ug of mutant IDH1 20-mer peptide subcutaneously with imiquimod. No antigen is known for these receptors. Repertoires were generated with immunoSEQ multiplex PCR, while TCRdb's copy carries only in-frame clones and drops some. The data contain 34,000 or so clones, roughly three quarters of them singletons. The starting material was PBMCs, obtained from a glioma patient whose treatment included an IDH1 peptide vaccine. Source of these receptors: a woman aged 40 to 50 with glioma.

CDR3 sequence: CASLRGPSTGELFF. In nucleotides, the CDR3 is TGCGCCAGCCTCAGGGGGCCAAGCACCGGGGAGCTGTTTTTT. The gene calls are TRBV10-2 and TRBJ2-2; 8 positions agree with TRBD1. The length of the CDR3 is 14 residues. Germline loops: CDR1 WSHSY, CDR2 SAAADI. Trimming removed 8 bases from V and 4 bases from J; junction bases left unmatched: 6.

CDR3 nucleotide sequence: TGTGCCAGTAGTATAGTGGCAGCTTTTGGCAATCAGCCCCAGCATTTT. This translates into CASSIVAAFGNQPQHF. The chain recombines TRBV19 with TRBJ1-5; D not resolved. This CDR3 spans 16 amino acids. Per germline, CDR1 LNHDA and CDR2 SQIVND (reference sequence). V lost 1 base to trimming and J lost 2 bases, with 12 bases between them.

The rearrangement links TRBV5-4 to TRBJ2-1; 9 bases are a match to TRBD1. This CDR3 comprises 15 residues. After removal of 2 bases from V and 6 bases from J, the junction contained 6 bases not matched to a gene. Germline lookup yields CDR1 SGHNT and CDR2 YYREEE (reference sequence). In DNA form, the CDR3 reads TGTGCCAGCAGCTTCTCGGGACAGGGCTCCAATGAGCAGTTCTTC. It is translated as CASSFSGQGSNEQFF.

The rearrangement joins TRBV25-1 to TRBJ1-6; 7 nucleotides align to TRBD1. Germline loops: CDR1 MGHDK, CDR2 SYGVNS. V lost 6 bases to trimming and J lost 9 bases; unmatched junction nucleotides: 8. This CDR3 has 14 amino acids. The CDR3: CASRSQGEGSPLHF. CDR3 coding DNA: TGTGCCAGCAGATCCCAGGGGGAAGGTTCACCCCTCCACTTT.

The J gene is TRBJ2-6, the V gene TRBV10-3; D gene ambiguous. The germline V and J ends were trimmed by 4 bases and 5 bases, with 6 bases remaining between them. This CDR3 comprises 13 residues. Germline loops: CDR1 ENHRY, CDR2 SYGVKD. The CDR3 protein is CAISADRANVLTF. CDR3 DNA: TGTGCCATCAGTGCTGATCGGGCCAACGTCCTGACTTTC.

V usage is TRBV5-6 and J usage is TRBJ2-7; possible D gene TRBD1, 5 bases. CDR1 and CDR2 from the germline V gene are SGHDT and YYEEEE. Deletions cut 0 bases from V and 2 bases from J, with 12 bases between. This CDR3 comprises 15 residues. CDR3 protein: CASSLGAGIAYEQYF. The CDR3 bases are TGTGCCAGCAGCTTGGGTGCAGGGATTGCCTACGAGCAGTACTTC. Full variable domain (rest looked up from reference TRBV5-6 and TRBJ2-7): DAGVTQSPTHLIKTRGQQVTLRCSPKSGHDTVSWYQQALGQGPQFIFQYYEEEERQRGNFPDRFSGHQFPNYSSELNVNALLLGDSALYLCASSLGAGIAYEQYFGPGTRLTVT.

The V gene is TRBV30, the J gene TRBJ1-2, with a possible D match to TRBD1 (5 bases). This CDR3 region has 14 residues. Deletions cut 3 bases from V and 4 bases from J, with 15 bases between. Germline-derived CDR1 and CDR2 are GTSNPN and SVGIG (reference sequence). The CDR3 DNA is TGTGCCTGGAGAGCCGGGAGGGGCCCCTATGGCTACACCTTC. Amino acid sequence: CAWRAGRGPYGYTF.

The table lists this clone with a few counts. V usage is TRBV5-1 and J usage is TRBJ1-2, with TRBD1 matching 9 bases. Germline CDR1 reads SGHRS; CDR2 reads YFSETQ. This CDR3 has 14 amino acids. With V trimmed by 3 bases and J by 6 bases, 6 bases remained unmatched. In nucleotides, the CDR3 is TGCGCCAGCAGCTGGGGACAGGGCGGGAATGGCTACACCTTC. As protein: CASSWGQGGNGYTF.

J is TRBJ1-2 and V is TRBV6-1; D not resolved. Germline V gene sequence: CDR1 MNHNS, CDR2 SASEGT. V was pared by 2 bases and J by 0 bases, with 10 bases between. There are 15 residues in the CDR3. The CDR3 region is CASSESPGTNYGYTF. CDR3 coding DNA: TGTGCCAGCAGTGAATCGCCAGGAACTAACTATGGCTACACCTTC.

The chain recombines TRBV13 with TRBJ1-2; D possibly corresponds to TRBD1 (6 bases). Germline values: CDR1 PRHDT, CDR2 FYEKMQ (reference sequence). This CDR3 region has 15 residues. V was trimmed by 5 bases and J by 4 bases, leaving 17 bases between them. CDR3 loop: CASSQRWGHSYGYTF. In nucleotides, the CDR3 is TGTGCCAGCAGCCAGAGATGGGGACACAGCTATGGCTACACCTTC. Filled out from reference TRBV13 and TRBJ1-2, the complete variable domain reads AAGVIQSPRHLIKEKRETATLKCYPIPRHDTVYWYQQGPGQDPQFLISFYEKMQSDKGSIPDRFSAQQFSDYHSELNMSSLELGDSALYFCASSQRWGHSYGYTFGSGTRLTVV.

The rearrangement uses TRBV4-1 and TRBJ2-2; 11 nucleotides align to TRBD2. The CDR3 sequence is 18 residues long. Germline V gene data show CDR1 as MGHRA and CDR2 as YSYEKL. The ends lost 7 bases at V and 2 bases at J; junction bases unmatched: 12. CDR3 loop: CASTGVAGGRGNTGELFF. The CDR3 region has the DNA TGCGCCAGCACCGGGGTAGCGGGGGGGCGGGGAAACACCGGGGAGCTGTTTTTT.

The CDR3 DNA sequence: TGTGCCAGCAGTTACAAAGGGGAGCAGTACTTC. The encoded protein is CASSYKGEQYF. The chain carries TRBV6-5 and TRBJ2-7; D uncertain. This CDR3 region has 11 residues. V was clipped by 2 bases and J by 7 bases, with 6 bases between them. In germline, CDR1 is MNHEY, CDR2 SVGAGI.

The chain couples TRBV9 to TRBJ2-7; the D gene is possibly TRBD1 (6 bases). V gave up 0 bases and J gave up 3 bases, with 13 bases separating them. CDR1 SGDLS and CDR2 YYNGEE come from the germline V gene. The CDR3 covers 15 residues. The CDR3 is CASSVAGGPIYEQYF. The DNA of the CDR3 is TGTGCCAGCAGCGTAGCTGGGGGCCCAATCTACGAGCAGTACTTC.

The chain employs TRBV5-1 and TRBJ2-3, with D maybe TRBD1 (5 bases). CDR3 size: 14 residues. CDR1 and CDR2 (germline): SGHRS, YFSETQ. With 1 base removed from V and 2 bases from J, the gap between germline ends came to 8 bases. The CDR3 region is CASSLRGTTDTQYF. The CDR3 DNA sequence: TGCGCCAGCAGCTTGAGGGGAACCACAGATACGCAGTATTTT. The whole variable domain, remainder taken from reference TRBV5-1 and TRBJ2-3, is KAGVTQTPRYLIKTRGQQVTLSCSPISGHRSVSWYQQTPGQGLQFLFEYFSETQRNKGNFPGRFSGRQFSNSRSEMNVSTLELGDSALYLCASSLRGTTDTQYFGPGTRLTVL.

Here the CDR3 DNA reads TGTGCCAGCAGCCCAAAAGGGGGACTAGCGGGGAGCATGGCTACGCAGTATTTT. Its protein is CASSPKGGLAGSMATQYF. The V gene is TRBV7-6, the J gene TRBJ2-3; 13 bases are shared with TRBD2. There are 18 residues in the CDR3. Losses at the gene ends were 5 bases for V and 8 bases for J; bases not matched to a gene: 16. Germline V gives CDR1 SGHVS, CDR2 FNYEAQ.

The V gene is TRBV7-9, the J gene TRBJ1-6; D remains ambiguous. The CDR3 runs to 13 residues. V lost 7 bases and J lost 7, with 11 bases in between. Germline-derived CDR1 and CDR2 are SEHNR and FQNEAQ (reference sequence). This CDR3 reads CASTLGGNSPLHF. The CDR3 coding sequence is TGTGCCAGCACCCTCGGAGGAAATTCACCCCTCCACTTT.

V usage is TRBV7-2 and J usage is TRBJ2-4; a weak D match, TRBD1 (6 bases). The CDR3 totals 12 residues. The germline V gene encodes CDR1 SGHTA and CDR2 FQGNSA. Trimming removed 5 bases from V and 7 bases from J, with 9 bases in between. CDR3 sequence (DNA): TGTGCCAGCAGCAGAACAGGGAACATTCAGTACTTC. It yields the protein CASSRTGNIQYF.

The sample holds one count of this clone. The chain joins TRBV5-8 to TRBJ2-7; TRBD2 might be the D (6 bases). CDR3 length: 12 amino acids. V was pared by 6 bases and J by 6 bases, with 13 bases between. Germline V gene data show CDR1 as SGHTS and CDR2 as YDEGEE. CDR3 coding DNA: TGTGCCAGCACCCTAGCCGGGAGCGAGCAGTACTTC. It specifies CASTLAGSEQYF.

The gene calls are TRBV5-6 and TRBJ1-5, with 8 bases fitting TRBD1. The CDR3 runs to 17 residues. Unmatched junction bases numbered 6, after V lost 0 bases and J lost 1 base. Germline V gene sequence: CDR1 SGHDT, CDR2 YYEEEE. CDR3 protein: CASSLGADRVSNQPQHF. CDR3 sequence (DNA): TGTGCCAGCAGCTTGGGAGCGGACAGGGTAAGCAATCAGCCCCAGCATTTT.

This chain joins TRBV25-1 and TRBJ1-4, with D possibly being TRBD1 (5 bases). V lost 1 base and J 7 bases, leaving 16 bases between the germline ends. Per the germline V gene, CDR1 is MGHDK and CDR2 is SYGVNS. The CDR3 spans 16 residues. CDR3 sequence: CASSESRDGMAEKLFF. The CDR3 region has the DNA TGTGCCAGCAGTGAATCTAGGGACGGGATGGCTGAAAAACTGTTTTTT.

The J gene is TRBJ2-7, the V gene TRBV4-2; D call uncertain. This CDR3 contains 14 residues. V was trimmed by 0 bases and J by 6 bases, leaving 12 bases between them. CDR1 is LGHNA, CDR2 YNFKEQ, per germline. CDR3 region: CASSQDQGVGEQYF. The DNA of the CDR3 is TGTGCCAGCAGCCAAGATCAAGGCGTCGGCGAGCAGTACTTC.